This passage covers 10 T cell receptor beta chains from one sample sequenced in a study of blood T cell repertoires in COVID-19. Assay used: immunoSEQ multiplex PCR; TCRdb lists only in-frame clones, some missing. The sample includes around 420,000 clones, over 75% seen only once; the top ten take 2% to 2.5%. The sample comprised PBMCs or T cells enriched from blood (not recorded which). Receptor source: a woman between 35 and 50 years old with acute COVID-19.

The J gene is TRBJ1-2, the V gene TRBV30; possible D gene TRBD1, 5 bases. The CDR3 runs 14 residues. Germline assignment: CDR1 GTSNPN and CDR2 SVGIG (reference sequence). V lost 0 bases to trimming and J lost 3 bases, with 11 bases between them. CDR3 in DNA: TGTGCCTGGAGTGTCCCAGGGTCCGACTATGGCTACACCTTC. It codes for CAWSVPGSDYGYTF.

The chain combines TRBV7-9 with TRBJ1-1; D is undetermined. The CDR3 sequence is 17 residues long. Germline lookup yields CDR1 SEHNR and CDR2 FQNEAQ (reference sequence). V was trimmed by 10 bases and J by 0 bases, leaving 24 bases between them. In DNA, the CDR3 is TGTGCCACTTTCGAGAGGGCCCGACGAGCTATGAACACTGAAGCTTTCTTT. Residues: CATFERARRAMNTEAFF. The full variable domain, in which reference TRBV7-9 and TRBJ1-1 provide the parts outside the CDR3, is DTGVSQNPRHKITKRGQNVTFRCDPISEHNRLYWYRQTLGQGPEFLTYFQNEAQLEKSRLLSDRFSAERPKGSFSTLEIQRTEQGDSAMYLCATFERARRAMNTEAFFGQGTRLTVV.

V is TRBV7-9 and J is TRBJ1-4, with 7 bases matching TRBD1. This CDR3 has 15 residues. CDR1 is SEHNR, CDR2 FQNEAQ, per germline (reference sequence). With 3 bases clipped from V and 2 bases from J, the junction kept 3 bases outside the gene matches. The CDR3 reads CASSLTGHTNEKLFF. Written as DNA, the CDR3 is TGTGCCAGCAGCTTGACAGGGCACACTAATGAAAAACTGTTTTTT.

The chain combines TRBV7-9 with TRBJ2-7; possibly TRBD2 for D (5 bases). Deletions cut 4 bases from V and 2 bases from J, with 9 bases between. This CDR3 has 13 amino acids. Germline-derived CDR1 and CDR2 are SEHNR and FQNEAQ (reference sequence). The CDR3 region has the DNA TGTGCCAGCAGCTCTGGACTGACCTACGAGCAGTACTTC. This codes for CASSSGLTYEQYF. Supplemented by reference TRBV7-9 and TRBJ2-7, the full variable domain reads DTGVSQNPRHKITKRGQNVTFRCDPISEHNRLYWYRQTLGQGPEFLTYFQNEAQLEKSRLLSDRFSAERPKGSFSTLEIQRTEQGDSAMYLCASSSGLTYEQYFGPGTRLTVT.

This chain links TRBV7-9 with TRBJ2-7, with D unclear. Germline-derived CDR1 and CDR2 are SEHNR and FQNEAQ (reference sequence). V lost 5 bases and J lost 4, with 15 bases in between. This CDR3 region has 14 residues. The CDR3 DNA reads as TGTGCCAGCAGCGAGACCTCAGGTGTTTACGAGCAGTACTTC. Its translation is CASSETSGVYEQYF.

A single count supports this clone. V is TRBV6-5 and J is TRBJ1-3; D unresolved. The CDR3 loop spans 15 amino acids. V was trimmed by 5 bases and J by 1 base, leaving 12 bases between them. Germline CDR1 and CDR2: MNHEY and SVGAGI. CDR3 protein: CASSMGRASGNTIYF. The CDR3 bases are TGTGCCAGCAGTATGGGCAGAGCTTCTGGAAACACCATATATTTT.

The chain recombines TRBV28 with TRBJ1-4, with 9 bases that match TRBD1. The CDR3 loop spans 15 amino acids. The V gene end was trimmed by 3 bases and the J gene end by 7 bases; junction bases not matched to a gene: 6. The germline V gene has CDR1 MDHEN and CDR2 SYDVKM. This CDR3 reads CASSFSGTGTEKLFF. Written as DNA, the CDR3 is TGTGCCAGCAGTTTTTCCGGGACAGGGACTGAAAAACTGTTTTTT.

The chain joins TRBV5-1 to TRBJ1-2, with a possible D match to TRBD1 (5 bases). V lost 3 bases and J lost 6, with 9 bases in between. The germline gives CDR1 SGHRS, CDR2 YFSETQ. The CDR3 spans 12 residues. In DNA, the CDR3 is TGCGCCAGCAGCTCGGCAGGGAATGGCTACACCTTC. Protein: CASSSAGNGYTF.

This clone was counted between two and nine times. The J gene is TRBJ2-3, the V gene TRBV5-6; 7 bases line up with TRBD1. Per germline, CDR1 SGHDT and CDR2 YYEEEE. With 0 bases clipped from V and 0 bases from J, the junction kept 1 base outside the gene matches. The CDR3 runs 15 residues. The CDR3 protein is CASSLARGSTDTQYF. CDR3 nucleotides: TGTGCCAGCAGCTTGGCCAGGGGGAGCACAGATACGCAGTATTTT. The entire variable domain, with the rest obtained from reference TRBV5-6 and TRBJ2-3, is as follows: DAGVTQSPTHLIKTRGQQVTLRCSPKSGHDTVSWYQQALGQGPQFIFQYYEEEERQRGNFPDRFSGHQFPNYSSELNVNALLLGDSALYLCASSLARGSTDTQYFGPGTRLTVL.

The J gene is TRBJ1-2, the V gene TRBV6-5, with D hard to call. The ends were cut back, 5 bases at V and 8 bases at J, with 18 bases in the middle. Germline lookup yields CDR1 MNHEY and CDR2 SVGAGI. The CDR3 contains 14 residues. This chain's CDR3 is CASSPLAGREGYTF. The CDR3 nucleotides are TGTGCCAGCAGTCCCCTAGCCGGGCGAGAAGGCTACACCTTC.